This T cell receptor beta chain was sequenced during a study of cytomegalovirus exposure and HLA in healthy donors (dated by TCRdb to 2016 to 2017). In terms of the full investigation: A later analysis indicated that the 90 to 150 validation repertoires were generated on the platform also employed for the 700 or so repertoires of the first cohort. Besides the first cohort of roughly 660 subjects, a separate validation cohort made up of 120 or so different subjects was used. The study aimed to test whether cataloging public T cell receptors could reveal signatures of past pathogen exposure. High-throughput TCR immunosequencing, statistical association of individual TCRs with disease status, and machine learning were combined to predict cytomegalovirus infection status.

There are 15 amino acids in the CDR3, from cysteine to phenylalanine inclusive. The CDR3 DNA has 45 bases and is translated from base 1. Trimming removed 2 bases from V and 5 bases from J; the gene matches leave 6 bases unexplained. CDR1 and CDR2 (SEHNR, FQNEAQ) derive from the germline V gene (reference sequence). The receptor library was made with the immunoSEQ multiplex PCR assay. Per the original workflow: A statistical classification framework was built to diagnose cytomegalovirus status from the catalog of TCR beta chain sequences. TCRdb took this table from immuneACCESS and kept in-frame rearrangements with V and J called. Such tables lack part of the clones; where checked against another copy, unresolved V genes explain under half of the gap, and the rest is unexplained. V, J and clone size are taken as reported in that table, and D and trimming were inferred from the DNA itself. The sample has some 75,000 clones on record, 90% to 97% of them singletons. The ten largest clones represent about 1.3% of the sample.

Points the paper makes about the study in general: A few of the identified cytomegalovirus-associated TCR beta chains were confirmed in vitro to be specific for cytomegalovirus antigens. Most TCR sequences were observed very rarely across donors, whereas some public TCRs were present in many individuals. The authors suggested that the approach could potentially be extended to other disease states and immunological phenotypes. Cytomegalovirus status was reported to be diagnosed by the classifier with high specificity and sensitivity in both the original and validation cohorts. The study gave a list of some 150 TCR beta chains associated with cytomegalovirus. A later analysis found that TCRs clustered in the first cohort also tended to co-occur in the 110 or so validation repertoires, with just under 95% of cluster scores above 0. A later analysis lacked HLA typing for the validation cohort, so it scored co-occurrence in that cohort across all 120 repertoires.

A remark on this clone: This receptor's antigen is unknown. Base qualities are missing; no much larger clone stands one base away.

Separate from the approximately 700-subject first cohort, the validation cohort of 120 subjects was the group to which the donors belonged. This sequence originates from a woman under 30 in good health and CMV-seronegative. The specimen sequenced was PBMCs. The rearranged chain carries TRBV7-9 and TRBJ2-7, and 10 junction bases match TRBD2. The CDR3 amino acid sequence is: CASSLPSGSLDEQYF. The DNA sequence is TGTGCCAGCAGCTTACCTAGCGGGAGTCTTGACGAGCAGTACTTC.